These T cell receptor beta chains were read from a single sample in a study of OX40 agonist ivuxolimab in advanced cancers. The data were produced by immunoSEQ multiplex PCR, yet TCRdb's version contains in-frame clones alone and is incomplete. The sample comprises tens of thousands of clones, less than 90% of which are singletons, and roughly 1.1% rests with the top ten. The sample here was CD4+ or CD8+ T cells sorted from blood, taken in a trial of the OX40 agonist ivuxolimab. The source is an adult with an advanced solid tumor such as melanoma, head and neck, liver or kidney cancer. Each CDR3 is given with its conserved first and last residue. A D gene is named only where the DNA matches it firmly. Size is stated for part of the rows, as once, few or many counts, or as a class when the clone is expanded.

abundance	d_gene	v_gene	j_gene	CDR3aa	CDR3nt
few	.	TRBV7-2	TRBJ2-5	CASSSRAGGSEETQYF	TGTGCCAGCAGCTCCAGGGCTGGGGGGTCGGAGGAGACCCAGTACTTC
.	.	TRBV15	TRBJ1-4	CATSPRHDEKLFF	TGTGCCACCAGCCCTCGACACGATGAAAAACTGTTTTTT
.	TRBD1	TRBV28	TRBJ2-3	CASNRGRADTQYF	TGTGCCAGCAACAGGGGACGGGCAGATACGCAGTATTTT
.	TRBD1	TRBV28	TRBJ1-3	CASSPYDRGISGNTIYF	TGTGCCAGCAGTCCCTATGACAGGGGGATCTCTGGAAACACCATATATTTT
.	.	TRBV5-4	TRBJ1-1	CASSLGGVGIMNTEAFF	TGTGCCAGCAGCTTGGGAGGGGTTGGGATCATGAACACTGAAGCTTTCTTT
.	.	TRBV7-2	TRBJ1-1	CASSLGPDNTEAFF	TGTGCCAGCAGCTTAGGCCCAGATAACACTGAAGCTTTCTTT
.	.	TRBV28	TRBJ2-3	CASSLIRGSGSDTQYF	TGTGCCAGCAGTTTAATAAGAGGTAGTGGTTCAGATACGCAGTATTTT
.	.	TRBV6-5	TRBJ1-2	CASSYSHRSANYGYTF	TGTGCCAGCAGTTACTCCCACAGGAGCGCTAACTATGGCTACACCTTC
.	TRBD1	TRBV11-1	TRBJ1-4	CASSHTGGDEKLFF	TGTGCCAGCAGCCATACAGGGGGCGATGAAAAACTGTTTTTT
.	TRBD1	TRBV7-9	TRBJ2-5	CASSLEMTGVETQYF	TGTGCCAGCAGCTTAGAAATGACAGGGGTAGAGACCCAGTACTTC
.	.	TRBV13	TRBJ2-1	CASSLLQVGQQFF	TGTGCCAGCAGCTTATTGCAGGTTGGGCAGCAGTTCTTC
few	.	TRBV25-1	TRBJ1-3	CARGGGSGNTIYF	TGTGCCAGAGGAGGCGGCTCTGGAAACACCATATATTTT
once	TRBD1	TRBV10-3	TRBJ1-1	CAIRRQGDNTEAFF	TGTGCCATCAGGAGACAGGGCGATAACACTGAAGCTTTCTTT
.	.	TRBV18	TRBJ2-3	CASSPDSTTDTQYF	TGTGCCAGCTCGCCCGACAGTACCACAGATACGCAGTATTTT
.	TRBD2	TRBV5-5	TRBJ2-3	CASSLEGTRGTQYF	TGTGCCAGCAGCTTGGAAGGGACTAGAGGCACGCAGTATTTT
.	.	TRBV28	TRBJ2-3	CASSLIGGTDTQYF	TGTGCCAGCAGTTTAATCGGCGGCACAGATACGCAGTATTTT
.	.	TRBV6-5	TRBJ2-2	CASRRTWGRTGELFF	TGTGCCAGCAGAAGAACGTGGGGGCGGACCGGGGAGCTGTTTTTT
.	.	TRBV28	TRBJ1-2	CASRRSGLNYGYTF	TGTGCCTCACGCCGGTCGGGCTTAAACTATGGCTACACCTTC
.	.	TRBV11-2	TRBJ2-6	CASSPQGFGANVLTF	TGTGCCAGCAGCCCCCAGGGATTTGGGGCCAACGTCCTGACTTTC
.	TRBD2	TRBV11-2	TRBJ2-3	CASSLGGGPDTQYF	TGTGCCAGCAGCTTAGGCGGGGGTCCAGATACGCAGTATTTT
.	TRBD1	TRBV5-1	TRBJ1-1	CASSLTGGFTEAFF	TGCGCCAGCAGCTTGACAGGGGGTTTCACTGAAGCTTTCTTT
.	.	TRBV28	TRBJ1-3	CASMGGTEGNTIYF	TGTGCCAGCATGGGAGGGACTGAAGGAAACACCATATATTTT
.	TRBD1	TRBV4-1	TRBJ1-6	CASSQEGTGGYSPLHF	TGCGCCAGCAGCCAAGAGGGGACAGGGGGGTACTCACCCCTCCACTTT
.	.	TRBV10-3	TRBJ2-1	CAISEEAGSYNEQFF	TGTGCCATCAGTGAGGAGGCAGGCTCCTACAATGAGCAGTTCTTC
.	.	TRBV6-6	TRBJ2-3	CASSYSGDRTQYF	TGTGCCAGCAGTTACTCCGGGGACCGTACGCAGTATTTT
.	TRBD2	TRBV28	TRBJ2-7	CASRSGGLYEQYF	TGTGCCAGCAGAAGCGGGGGTTTATACGAGCAGTACTTC
.	.	TRBV7-9	TRBJ2-2	CASTGDYTGELFF	TGTGCCAGCACGGGAGACTACACCGGGGAGCTGTTTTTT
.	TRBD1	TRBV5-1	TRBJ1-1	CASSPGDRGWGNTEAFF	TGCGCCAGCAGCCCTGGAGACAGGGGCTGGGGGAACACTGAAGCTTTCTTT
.	.	TRBV6-1	TRBJ1-2	CASSETPRGNAGNGYTF	TGTGCCAGCAGTGAAACCCCCCGGGGGAACGCAGGCAATGGCTACACCTTC
.	.	TRBV28	TRBJ1-2	CASRDTTGLANYGYTF	TGTGCCAGCAGGGATACTACAGGGTTAGCCAACTATGGCTACACCTTC
.	.	TRBV11-3	TRBJ2-5	CASSLAPGMGETQYF	TGTGCCAGCAGCTTAGCGCCGGGGATGGGGGAGACCCAGTACTTC
.	TRBD1	TRBV5-6	TRBJ1-1	CASSARTGVTEAFF	TGTGCCAGCAGCGCGAGGACAGGGGTTACTGAAGCTTTCTTT
.	TRBD1	TRBV28	TRBJ1-5	CASSYGQGSGNQPQHF	TGTGCCAGCAGTTACGGACAGGGGAGTGGCAATCAGCCCCAGCATTTT
.	.	TRBV7-2	TRBJ2-7	CASSLAPRAGEQYF	TGTGCCAGCAGCTTAGCGCCCAGGGCCGGCGAGCAGTACTTC
.	.	TRBV28	TRBJ1-3	CASSFTGTGNTIYF	TGTGCCAGCAGTTTCACAGGAACTGGAAACACCATATATTTT
.	.	TRBV5-1	TRBJ2-3	CASSLAGVGTDTQYF	TGCGCCAGCAGCTTGGCAGGGGTTGGGACAGATACGCAGTATTTT
.	.	TRBV5-4	TRBJ1-2	CASSLGGGEGNYGYTF	TGTGCCAGCAGCTTGGGGGGGGGCGAGGGTAACTATGGCTACACCTTC
.	.	TRBV7-9	TRBJ1-2	CASSLVAESYGYTF	TGTGCCAGCAGCTTAGTGGCAGAAAGCTATGGCTACACCTTC
once	.	TRBV10-2	TRBJ2-3	CASSEVATDTQYF	TGCGCCAGCAGTGAGGTAGCCACAGATACGCAGTATTTT
.	.	TRBV7-2	TRBJ2-6	CASSLRRSGANVLTF	TGTGCCAGCAGCCTCAGGCGCTCTGGGGCCAACGTCCTGACTTTC
.	.	TRBV15	TRBJ1-2	CATSRDSGTHGYTF	TGTGCCACCAGCAGAGACTCCGGGACCCATGGCTACACCTTC
.	.	TRBV11-1	TRBJ1-2	CASSLDGYYGYTF	TGTGCCAGCAGCTTAGACGGATACTATGGCTACACCTTC
.	.	TRBV7-3	TRBJ2-2	CASSLGSTNTGELFF	TGTGCCAGCAGCTTAGGGTCGACGAACACCGGGGAGCTGTTTTTT
.	.	TRBV25-1	TRBJ2-3	CASSDPGSTDTQYF	TGTGCCAGCAGTGACCCGGGAAGCACAGATACGCAGTATTTT
.	TRBD1	TRBV5-6	TRBJ1-2	CASSQAGTGGNYGYTF	TGTGCCAGCAGCCAAGCCGGGACAGGGGGCAACTATGGCTACACCTTC
once	.	TRBV11-3	TRBJ1-1	CASSSTGTEAFF	TGTGCCAGCAGCTCTACCGGGACGGAAGCTTTCTTT
few	.	TRBV7-9	TRBJ1-5	CASSLKEAQPQHF	TGTGCCAGCAGCTTAAAGGAGGCTCAGCCCCAGCATTTT
.	TRBD1	TRBV7-2	TRBJ1-2	CASSPRTGWEGYTF	TGTGCCAGCAGCCCTAGGACAGGGTGGGAGGGCTACACCTTC
.	.	TRBV5-1	TRBJ1-3	CASSFGGNSGNTIYF	TGCGCCAGCAGCTTCGGCGGCAACTCTGGAAACACCATATATTTT
.	.	TRBV7-9	TRBJ2-7	CASSRVEFYEQYF	TGTGCCAGCTCCAGGGTGGAGTTCTACGAGCAGTACTTC
once	.	TRBV7-2	TRBJ2-2	CASSLGGNTGELFF	TGTGCCAGCAGCTTAGGTGGTAACACCGGGGAGCTGTTTTTT
.	.	TRBV29-1	TRBJ2-2	CSVLGGHLTGELFF	TGCAGCGTTCTTGGTGGACACCTCACCGGGGAGCTGTTTTTT
.	.	TRBV5-4	TRBJ1-3	CASSLRLNSGNTIYF	TGTGCCAGCAGCTTGAGACTGAACTCTGGAAACACCATATATTTT
.	TRBD1	TRBV19	TRBJ1-6	CASTSGQVSTPLHF	TGTGCCAGTACCTCAGGACAGGTATCGACACCCCTCCACTTT
.	TRBD2	TRBV9	TRBJ2-1	CASSVALLAGNNEQFF	TGTGCCAGCAGCGTAGCTTTACTAGCGGGGAACAATGAGCAGTTCTTC
.	.	TRBV6-1	TRBJ1-5	CASRFSRNRQPQHF	TGTGCCAGCAGATTTAGTAGGAATAGACAGCCCCAGCATTTT
.	.	TRBV28	TRBJ1-4	CASSHEQGGTNEKLFF	TGTGCCAGCAGTCACGAACAGGGCGGGACTAATGAAAAACTGTTTTTT
.	.	TRBV5-5	TRBJ1-4	CASSSLVLDNEKLFF	TGTGCCAGCAGCTCCCTCGTCCTGGATAATGAAAAACTGTTTTTT
few	TRBD1	TRBV7-7	TRBJ2-5	CASTFGTGGAGTQYF	TGTGCCAGCACCTTTGGGACAGGGGGCGCTGGGACCCAGTACTTC